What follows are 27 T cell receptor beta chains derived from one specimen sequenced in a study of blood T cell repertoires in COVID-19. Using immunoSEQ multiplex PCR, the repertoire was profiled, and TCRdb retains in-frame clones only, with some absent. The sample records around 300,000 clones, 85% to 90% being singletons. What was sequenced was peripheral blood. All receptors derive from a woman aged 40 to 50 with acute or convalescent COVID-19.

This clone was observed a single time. The CDR3 DNA follows: TGCGCCAGCAGCTTGGCCCCGGGGTGGAATGAAAAACTGTTTTTT. Protein sequence: CASSLAPGWNEKLFF. This chain connects TRBV5-1 to TRBJ1-4; D gene unclear. This CDR3 is 15 amino acids long. Germline CDR1 is SGHRS and CDR2 is YFSETQ. Trimming pared 0 bases from V and 5 bases from J, leaving 11 bases between. The full variable domain, its missing parts supplied by reference TRBV5-1 and TRBJ1-4, is KAGVTQTPRYLIKTRGQQVTLSCSPISGHRSVSWYQQTPGQGLQFLFEYFSETQRNKGNFPGRFSGRQFSNSRSEMNVSTLELGDSALYLCASSLAPGWNEKLFFGSGTQLSVL.

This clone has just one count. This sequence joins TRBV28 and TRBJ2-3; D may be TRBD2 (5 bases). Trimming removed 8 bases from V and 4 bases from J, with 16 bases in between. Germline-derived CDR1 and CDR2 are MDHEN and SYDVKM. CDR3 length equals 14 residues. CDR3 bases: TGTGCCAGCGGGAGTAGGGATGGCGCAGATACGCAGTATTTT. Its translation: CASGSRDGADTQYF.

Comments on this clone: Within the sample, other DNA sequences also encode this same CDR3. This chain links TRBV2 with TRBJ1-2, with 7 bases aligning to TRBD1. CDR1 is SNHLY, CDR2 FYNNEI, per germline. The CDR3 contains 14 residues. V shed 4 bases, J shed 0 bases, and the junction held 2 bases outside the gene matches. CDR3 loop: CASSGQGANYGYTF. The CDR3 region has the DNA TGTGCCAGCAGTGGACAGGGAGCTAACTATGGCTACACCTTC.

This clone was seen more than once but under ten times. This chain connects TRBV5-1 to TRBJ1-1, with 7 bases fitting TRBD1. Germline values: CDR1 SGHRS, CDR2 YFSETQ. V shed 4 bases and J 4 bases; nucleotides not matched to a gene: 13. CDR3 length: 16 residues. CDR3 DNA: TGCGCCAGCAGCGCAGGGACAGCGTGGGATGTCACTGAAGCTTTCTTT. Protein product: CASSAGTAWDVTEAFF.

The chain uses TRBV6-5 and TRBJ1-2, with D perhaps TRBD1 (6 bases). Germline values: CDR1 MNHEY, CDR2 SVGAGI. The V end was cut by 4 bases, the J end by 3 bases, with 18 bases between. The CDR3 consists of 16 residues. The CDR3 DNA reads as TGTGCCAGCAGTTGGGGTACCACAGGGTCAGACTATGGCTACACCTTC. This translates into CASSWGTTGSDYGYTF.

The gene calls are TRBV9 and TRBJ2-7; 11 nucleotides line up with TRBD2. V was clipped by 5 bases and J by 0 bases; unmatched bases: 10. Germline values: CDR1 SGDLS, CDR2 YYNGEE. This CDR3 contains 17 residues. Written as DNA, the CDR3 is TGTGCCAGCAGATTCGACCTACTAGCGGGGGACTCCTACGAGCAGTACGTC. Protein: CASRFDLLAGDSYEQYV.

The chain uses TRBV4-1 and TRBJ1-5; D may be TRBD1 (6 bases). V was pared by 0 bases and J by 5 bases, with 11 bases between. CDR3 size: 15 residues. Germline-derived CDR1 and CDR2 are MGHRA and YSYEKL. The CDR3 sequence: CASSQEGARDQPQHF. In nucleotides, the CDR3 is TGCGCCAGCAGCCAAGAGGGGGCCAGGGATCAGCCCCAGCATTTT.

CDR3 bases: TGTGCCAGCAGTTACCCGACTGGGACAGGAGGAGCTTTCTTT. This gives the protein CASSYPTGTGGAFF. The chain carries TRBV6-6 and TRBJ1-1; 8 bases agree with TRBD1. In germline, CDR1 is MNHNY, CDR2 SVGAGI (reference sequence). The CDR3 is 14 amino acids. The trim removed 2 bases at V and 10 bases at J, leaving 9 bases unmatched.

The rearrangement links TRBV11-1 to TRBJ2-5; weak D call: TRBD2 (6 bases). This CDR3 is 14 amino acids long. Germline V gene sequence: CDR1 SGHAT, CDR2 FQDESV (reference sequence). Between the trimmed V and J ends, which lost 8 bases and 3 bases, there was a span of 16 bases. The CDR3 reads CASGTPTGEETQYF. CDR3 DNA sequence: TGTGCCAGCGGAACTCCGACGGGGGAAGAGACCCAGTACTTC.

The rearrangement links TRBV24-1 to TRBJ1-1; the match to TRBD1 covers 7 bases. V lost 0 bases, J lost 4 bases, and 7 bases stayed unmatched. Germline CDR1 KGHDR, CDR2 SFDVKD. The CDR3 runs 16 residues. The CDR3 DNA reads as TGTGCCACCAGTGATTTGCGTAGGGGGCAGGGCACTGAAGCTTTCTTT. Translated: CATSDLRRGQGTEAFF.

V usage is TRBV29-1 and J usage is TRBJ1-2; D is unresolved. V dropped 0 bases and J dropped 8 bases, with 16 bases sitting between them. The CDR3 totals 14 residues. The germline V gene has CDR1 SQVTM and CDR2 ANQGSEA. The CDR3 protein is CSVEDRERPKGYTF. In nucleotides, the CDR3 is TGCAGCGTTGAAGACCGGGAAAGGCCGAAGGGCTACACCTTC.

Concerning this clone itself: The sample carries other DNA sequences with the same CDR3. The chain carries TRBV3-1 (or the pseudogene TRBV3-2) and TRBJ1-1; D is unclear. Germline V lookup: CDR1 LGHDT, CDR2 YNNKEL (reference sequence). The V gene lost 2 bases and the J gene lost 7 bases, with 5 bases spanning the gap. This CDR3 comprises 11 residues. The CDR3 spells CASSQRGEAFF. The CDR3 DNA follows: TGTGCCAGCAGCCAACGGGGTGAAGCTTTCTTT.

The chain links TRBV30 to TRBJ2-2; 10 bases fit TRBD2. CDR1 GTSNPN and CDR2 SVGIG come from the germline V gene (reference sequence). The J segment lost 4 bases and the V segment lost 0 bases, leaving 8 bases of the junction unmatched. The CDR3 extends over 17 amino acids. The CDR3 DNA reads TGTGCCTGGAGTGTAGTTAGCGGGGGGTCGGGCACCGGGGAGCTGTTTTTT. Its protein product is CAWSVVSGGSGTGELFF.

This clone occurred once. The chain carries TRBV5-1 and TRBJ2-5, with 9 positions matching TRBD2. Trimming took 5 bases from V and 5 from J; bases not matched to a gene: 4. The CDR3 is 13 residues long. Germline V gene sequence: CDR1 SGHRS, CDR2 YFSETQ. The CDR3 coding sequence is TGCGCCAGCAGTAGCGGGGGTTTGGAGACCCAGTACTTC. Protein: CASSSGGLETQYF.

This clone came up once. This CDR3 reads CASSQDQGMNTEAFF. The CDR3 region has the DNA TGTGCCAGCAGCCAAGACCAGGGGATGAACACTGAAGCTTTCTTT. The V gene is TRBV4-2, the J gene TRBJ1-1, with a tentative D call TRBD1 (6 bases). The germline V gene encodes CDR1 LGHNA and CDR2 YNFKEQ. Trimming took 0 bases from V and 0 from J, leaving 8 bases between them. The CDR3 is 15 residues long.

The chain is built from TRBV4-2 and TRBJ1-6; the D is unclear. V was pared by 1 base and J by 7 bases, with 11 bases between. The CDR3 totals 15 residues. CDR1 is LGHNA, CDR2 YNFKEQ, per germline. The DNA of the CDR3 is TGTGCCAGCAGCCAAGCCAGTGACTCCAATTCACCCCTCCACTTT. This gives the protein CASSQASDSNSPLHF.

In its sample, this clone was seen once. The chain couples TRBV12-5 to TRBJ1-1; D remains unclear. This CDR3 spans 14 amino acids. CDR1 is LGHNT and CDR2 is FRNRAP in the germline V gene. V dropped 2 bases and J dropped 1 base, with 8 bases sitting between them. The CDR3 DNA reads TGTGCTAGTGGTTTGCCCGCGGAGAACACTGAAGCTTTCTTT. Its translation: CASGLPAENTEAFF.

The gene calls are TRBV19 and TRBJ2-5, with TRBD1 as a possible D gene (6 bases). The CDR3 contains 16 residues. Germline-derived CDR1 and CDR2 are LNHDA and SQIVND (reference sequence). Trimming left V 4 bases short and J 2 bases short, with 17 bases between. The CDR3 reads CASSTLVDSAQETQYF. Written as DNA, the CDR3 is TGTGCCAGTAGTACACTGGTGGACAGCGCTCAAGAGACCCAGTACTTC.

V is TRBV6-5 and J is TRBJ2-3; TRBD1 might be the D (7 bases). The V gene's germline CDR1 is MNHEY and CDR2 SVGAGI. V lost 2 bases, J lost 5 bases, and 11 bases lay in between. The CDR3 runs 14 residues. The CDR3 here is CASSYRRGQDTQYF. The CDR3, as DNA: TGTGCCAGCAGTTACAGGAGGGGGCAAGATACGCAGTATTTT.

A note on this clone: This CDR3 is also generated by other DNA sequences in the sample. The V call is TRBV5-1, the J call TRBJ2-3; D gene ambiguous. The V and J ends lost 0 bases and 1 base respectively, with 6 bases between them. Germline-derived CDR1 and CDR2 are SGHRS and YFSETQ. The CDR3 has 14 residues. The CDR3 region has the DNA TGCGCCAGCAGCTTGGAAGGAGGCACAGATACGCAGTATTTT. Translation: CASSLEGGTDTQYF.

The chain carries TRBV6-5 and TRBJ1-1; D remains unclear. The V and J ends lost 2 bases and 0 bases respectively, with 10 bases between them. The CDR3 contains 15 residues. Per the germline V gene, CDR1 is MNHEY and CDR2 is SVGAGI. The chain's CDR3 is CASSYEHLMNTEAFF. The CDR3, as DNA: TGTGCCAGCAGTTACGAACATCTCATGAACACTGAAGCTTTCTTT.

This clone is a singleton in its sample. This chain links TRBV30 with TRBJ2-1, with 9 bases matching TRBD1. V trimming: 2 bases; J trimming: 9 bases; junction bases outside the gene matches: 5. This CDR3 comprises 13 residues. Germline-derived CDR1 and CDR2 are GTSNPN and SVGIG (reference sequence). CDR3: CAWSTRQGGEQFF. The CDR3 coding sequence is TGTGCCTGGAGTACCAGACAGGGGGGTGAGCAGTTCTTC. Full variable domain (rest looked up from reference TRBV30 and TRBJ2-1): SQTIHQWPATLVQPVGSPLSLECTVEGTSNPNLYWYRQAAGRGLQLLFYSVGIGQISSEVPQNLSASRPQDRQFILSSKKLLLSDSGFYLCAWSTRQGGEQFFGPGTRLTVL.

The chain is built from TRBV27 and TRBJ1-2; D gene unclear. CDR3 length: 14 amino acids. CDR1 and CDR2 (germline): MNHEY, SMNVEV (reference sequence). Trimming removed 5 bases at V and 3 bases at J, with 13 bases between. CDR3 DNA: TGTGCCAGCAGTCCCGGGTTCGAAGACTATGGCTACACCTTC. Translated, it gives CASSPGFEDYGYTF.

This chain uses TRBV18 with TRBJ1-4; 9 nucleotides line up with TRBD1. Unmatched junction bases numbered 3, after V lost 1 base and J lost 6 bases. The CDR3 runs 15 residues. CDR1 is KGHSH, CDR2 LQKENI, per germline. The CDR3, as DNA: TGTGCCAGCTCACCACGGACAGGGGCCCATGAAAAACTGTTTTTT. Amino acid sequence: CASSPRTGAHEKLFF.

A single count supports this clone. The CDR3 region is CARENGQGACTEAFF. CDR3 DNA sequence: TGTGCCAGAGAGAATGGACAGGGGGCGTGTACTGAAGCTTTCTTT. The chain carries TRBV19 and TRBJ1-1, with 11 positions matching TRBD1. J gave up 5 bases and V 9 bases, and 11 bases lay outside the gene matches. The CDR3 loop spans 15 amino acids. Germline V gene lookup returns CDR1 LNHDA and CDR2 SQIVND (reference sequence).

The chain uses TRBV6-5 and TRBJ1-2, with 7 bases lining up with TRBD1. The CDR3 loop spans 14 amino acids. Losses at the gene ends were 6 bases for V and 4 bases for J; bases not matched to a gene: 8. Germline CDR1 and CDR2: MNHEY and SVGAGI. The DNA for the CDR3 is TGTGCCAGCAGGACAGGGACCGGACCCTATGGCTACACCTTC. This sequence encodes CASRTGTGPYGYTF.

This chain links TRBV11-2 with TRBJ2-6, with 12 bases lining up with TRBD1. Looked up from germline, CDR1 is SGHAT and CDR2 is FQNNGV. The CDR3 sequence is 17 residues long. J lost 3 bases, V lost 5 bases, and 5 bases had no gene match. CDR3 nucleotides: TGTGCCAGCAGCACCGGGACAGGGGGCGGTGGGGCCAACGTCCTGACTTTC. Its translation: CASSTGTGGGGANVLTF.